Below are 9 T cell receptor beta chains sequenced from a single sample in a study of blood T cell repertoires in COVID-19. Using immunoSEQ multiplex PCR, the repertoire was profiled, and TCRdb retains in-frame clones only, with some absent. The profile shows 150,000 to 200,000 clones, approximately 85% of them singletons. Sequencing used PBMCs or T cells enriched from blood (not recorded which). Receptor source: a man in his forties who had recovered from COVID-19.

The CDR3 DNA reads TGTGCCTGGGGACAGGGCGGTAGGACCTATAATTCACCCCTCCACTTT. Amino acids: CAWGQGGRTYNSPLHF. V and J are TRBV30 and TRBJ1-6; 8 bases map to TRBD1. The CDR3 totals 16 residues. V was clipped by 5 bases and J by 2 bases; unmatched bases: 8. The germline gives CDR1 GTSNPN, CDR2 SVGIG (reference sequence).

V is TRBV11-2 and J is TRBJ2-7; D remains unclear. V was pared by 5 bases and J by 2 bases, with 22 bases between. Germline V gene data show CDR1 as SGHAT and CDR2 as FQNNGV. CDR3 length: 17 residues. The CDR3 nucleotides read TGTGCCAGCAGCCCTACGACTTTTTCTTCAATCCCCTACGAGCAGTACTTC. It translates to CASSPTTFSSIPYEQYF.

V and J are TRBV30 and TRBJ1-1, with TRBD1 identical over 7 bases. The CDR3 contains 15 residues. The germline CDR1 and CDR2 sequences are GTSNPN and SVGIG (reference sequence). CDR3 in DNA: TGTGCTTTCATTTTACGGGACAGCCGAACGGCTGAAGCTTTCTTT. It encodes CAFILRDSRTAEAFF.

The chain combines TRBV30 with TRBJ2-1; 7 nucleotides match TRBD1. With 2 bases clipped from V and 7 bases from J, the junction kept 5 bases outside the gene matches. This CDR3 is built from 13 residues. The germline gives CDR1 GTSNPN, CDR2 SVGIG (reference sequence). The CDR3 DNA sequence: TGTGCCTGGAGTAGGGGGCCGGGTAATGAGCAGTTCTTC. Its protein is CAWSRGPGNEQFF.

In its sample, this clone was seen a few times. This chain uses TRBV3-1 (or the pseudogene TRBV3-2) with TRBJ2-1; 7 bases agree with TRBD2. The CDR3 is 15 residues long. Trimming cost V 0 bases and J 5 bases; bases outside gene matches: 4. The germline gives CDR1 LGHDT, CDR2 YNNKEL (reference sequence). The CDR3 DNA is TGTGCCAGCAGCCAAGAGGGGGGGACCGACAATGAGCAGTTCTTC. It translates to CASSQEGGTDNEQFF.

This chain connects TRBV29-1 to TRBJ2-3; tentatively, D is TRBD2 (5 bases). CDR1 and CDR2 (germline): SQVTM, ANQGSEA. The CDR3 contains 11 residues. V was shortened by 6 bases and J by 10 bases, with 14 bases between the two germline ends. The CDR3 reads CSVADRGPQYF. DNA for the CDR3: TGCAGCGTCGCAGATCGAGGGCCGCAGTATTTT.

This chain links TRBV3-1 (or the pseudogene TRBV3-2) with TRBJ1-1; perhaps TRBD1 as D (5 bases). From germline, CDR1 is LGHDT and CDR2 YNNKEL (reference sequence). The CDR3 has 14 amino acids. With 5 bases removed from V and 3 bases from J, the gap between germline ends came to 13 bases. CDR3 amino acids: CASSKGVGDTEAFF. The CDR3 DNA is TGTGCCAGCAGCAAAGGGGTCGGGGACACTGAAGCTTTCTTT.

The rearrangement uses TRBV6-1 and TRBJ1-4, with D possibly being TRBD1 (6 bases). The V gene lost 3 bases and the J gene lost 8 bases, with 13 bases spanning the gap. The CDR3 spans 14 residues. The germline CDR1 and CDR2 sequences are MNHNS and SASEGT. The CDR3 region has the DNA TGTGCCAGCAGTGACAGGGGAAGAGTGGAAAAACTGTTTTTT. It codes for CASSDRGRVEKLFF.

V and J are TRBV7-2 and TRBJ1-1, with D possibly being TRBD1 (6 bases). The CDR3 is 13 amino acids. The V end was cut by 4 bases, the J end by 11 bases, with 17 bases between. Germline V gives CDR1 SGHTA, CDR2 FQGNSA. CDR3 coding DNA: TGTGCCAGCAGCTCCCAGGGGCCCGAGGTGGCTTTCTTT. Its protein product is CASSSQGPEVAFF.